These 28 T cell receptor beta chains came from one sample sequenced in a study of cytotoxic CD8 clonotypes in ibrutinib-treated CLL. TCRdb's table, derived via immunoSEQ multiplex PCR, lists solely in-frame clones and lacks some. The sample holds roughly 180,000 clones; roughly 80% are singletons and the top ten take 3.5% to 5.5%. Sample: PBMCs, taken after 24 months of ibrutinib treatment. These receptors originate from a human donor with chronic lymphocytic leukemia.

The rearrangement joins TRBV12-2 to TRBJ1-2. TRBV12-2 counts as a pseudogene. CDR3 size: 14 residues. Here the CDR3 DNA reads TGTGCAAGTCGCTTAGTGACTGTATTTGGGAACTACACCTTC. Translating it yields CASRLVTVFGNYTF.

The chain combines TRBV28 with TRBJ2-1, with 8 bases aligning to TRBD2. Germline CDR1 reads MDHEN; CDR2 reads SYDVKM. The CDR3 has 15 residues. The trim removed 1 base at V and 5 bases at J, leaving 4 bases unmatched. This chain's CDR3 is CASSLYPAGDNEQFF. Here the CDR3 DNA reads TGTGCCAGCAGTTTATATCCAGCGGGAGACAATGAGCAGTTCTTC.

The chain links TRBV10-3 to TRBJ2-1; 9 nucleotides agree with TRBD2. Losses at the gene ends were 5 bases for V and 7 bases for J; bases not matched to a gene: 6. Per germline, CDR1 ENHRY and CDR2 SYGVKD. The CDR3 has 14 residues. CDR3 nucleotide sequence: TGTGCCATCAGTTCAGCGGGGGGTTTAAATGAGCAGTTCTTC. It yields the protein CAISSAGGLNEQFF.

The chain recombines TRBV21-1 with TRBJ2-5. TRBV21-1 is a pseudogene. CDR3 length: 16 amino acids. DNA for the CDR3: TGTGCCAGCAGCAAAGAAATGACGCTGTACCAAGAGACCCAGTACTTC. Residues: CASSKEMTLYQETQYF.

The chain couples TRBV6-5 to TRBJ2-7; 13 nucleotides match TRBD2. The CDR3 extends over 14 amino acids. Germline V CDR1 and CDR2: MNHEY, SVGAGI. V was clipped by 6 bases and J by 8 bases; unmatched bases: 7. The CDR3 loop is CASRGTSGTSQQYF. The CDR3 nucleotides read TGTGCCAGCAGAGGGACTAGCGGGACGTCACAGCAGTACTTC.

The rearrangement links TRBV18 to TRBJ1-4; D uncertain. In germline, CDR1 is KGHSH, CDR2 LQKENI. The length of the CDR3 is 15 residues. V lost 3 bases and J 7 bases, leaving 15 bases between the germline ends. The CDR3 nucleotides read TGTGCCAGCTCACCTCCGGGCCCTCGGGGTGAAAAACTGTTTTTT. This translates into CASSPPGPRGEKLFF.

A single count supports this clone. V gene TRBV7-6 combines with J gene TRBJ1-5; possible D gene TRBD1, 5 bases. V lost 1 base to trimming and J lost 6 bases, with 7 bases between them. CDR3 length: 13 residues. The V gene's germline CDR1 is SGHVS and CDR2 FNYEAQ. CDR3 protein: CASSLGQGQPQHF. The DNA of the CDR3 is TGTGCCAGCAGCTTAGGTCAGGGTCAGCCCCAGCATTTT.

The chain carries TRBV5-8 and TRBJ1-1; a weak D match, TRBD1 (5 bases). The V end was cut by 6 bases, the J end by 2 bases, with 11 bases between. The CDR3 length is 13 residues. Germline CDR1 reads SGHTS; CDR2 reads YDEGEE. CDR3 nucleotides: TGTGCCAGCAACTACAGGCCAAACACTGAAGCTTTCTTT. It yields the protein CASNYRPNTEAFF. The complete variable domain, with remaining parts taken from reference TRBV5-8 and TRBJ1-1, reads EAGVTQSPTHLIKTRGQQATLRCSPISGHTSVYWYQQALGLGLQFLLWYDEGEERNRGNFPPRFSGRQFPNYSSELNVNALELEDSALYLCASNYRPNTEAFFGQGTRLTVV.

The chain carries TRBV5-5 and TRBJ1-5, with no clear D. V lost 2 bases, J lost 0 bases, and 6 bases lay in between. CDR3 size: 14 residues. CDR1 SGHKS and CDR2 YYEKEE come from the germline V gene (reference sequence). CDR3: CASSFLSSNQPQHF. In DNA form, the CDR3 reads TGTGCCAGCAGCTTTCTGAGTAGCAATCAGCCCCAGCATTTT.

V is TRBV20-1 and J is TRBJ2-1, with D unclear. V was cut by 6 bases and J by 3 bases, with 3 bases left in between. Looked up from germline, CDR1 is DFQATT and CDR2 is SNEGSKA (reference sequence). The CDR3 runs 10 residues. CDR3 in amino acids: CSAVYNEQFF. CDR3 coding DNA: TGCAGTGCCGTCTACAATGAGCAGTTCTTC.

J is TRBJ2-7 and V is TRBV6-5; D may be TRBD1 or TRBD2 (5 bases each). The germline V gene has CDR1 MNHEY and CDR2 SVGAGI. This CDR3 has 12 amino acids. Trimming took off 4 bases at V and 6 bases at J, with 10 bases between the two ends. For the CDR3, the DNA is TGTGCCAGCAGTTTCCCTGGGGGCGAGCAGTACTTC. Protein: CASSFPGGEQYF.

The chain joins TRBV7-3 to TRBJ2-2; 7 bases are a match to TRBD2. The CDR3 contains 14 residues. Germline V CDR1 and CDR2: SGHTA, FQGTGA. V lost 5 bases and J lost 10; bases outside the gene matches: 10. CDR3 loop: CASSPWVGGSELFF. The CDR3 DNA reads TGTGCCAGCAGCCCCTGGGTCGGGGGGTCGGAGCTGTTTTTT.

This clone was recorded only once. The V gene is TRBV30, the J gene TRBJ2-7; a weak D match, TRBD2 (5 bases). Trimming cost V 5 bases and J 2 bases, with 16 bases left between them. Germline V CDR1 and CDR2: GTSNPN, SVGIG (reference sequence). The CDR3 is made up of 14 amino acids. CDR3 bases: TGTGCCTGGGCGGGCCGTGGGCGTCCCTACGAGCAGTACTTC. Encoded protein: CAWAGRGRPYEQYF.

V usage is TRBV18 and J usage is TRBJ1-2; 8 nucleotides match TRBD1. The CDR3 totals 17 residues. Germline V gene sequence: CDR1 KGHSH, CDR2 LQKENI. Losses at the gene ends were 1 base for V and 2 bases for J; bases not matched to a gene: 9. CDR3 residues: CASSPRGQGSTNYGYTF. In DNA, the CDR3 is TGTGCCAGCTCACCACGCGGACAGGGATCGACAAACTATGGCTACACCTTC. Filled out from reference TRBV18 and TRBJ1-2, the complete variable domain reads NAGVMQNPRHLVRRRGQEARLRCSPMKGHSHVYWYRQLPEEGLKFMVYLQKENIIDESGMPKERFSAEFPKEGPSILRIQQVVRGDSAAYFCASSPRGQGSTNYGYTFGSGTRLTVV.

CDR3 region: CASSPARGGIGYNEQFF. In DNA, the CDR3 is TGTGCCAGCAGCCCTGCGAGAGGGGGCATAGGGTACAATGAGCAGTTCTTC. The chain carries TRBV16 and TRBJ2-1; 7 bases fit TRBD1. Trimming cost V 4 bases and J 4 bases; bases outside gene matches: 13. From germline, CDR1 is KGHSY and CDR2 FQNENV. CDR3 length: 17 residues.

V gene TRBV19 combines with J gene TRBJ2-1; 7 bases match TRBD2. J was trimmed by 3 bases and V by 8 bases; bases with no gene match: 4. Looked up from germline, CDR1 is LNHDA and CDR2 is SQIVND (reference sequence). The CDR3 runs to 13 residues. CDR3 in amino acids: CASSSGIYNEQFF. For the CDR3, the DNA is TGTGCCAGTTCTAGCGGCATCTACAATGAGCAGTTCTTC.

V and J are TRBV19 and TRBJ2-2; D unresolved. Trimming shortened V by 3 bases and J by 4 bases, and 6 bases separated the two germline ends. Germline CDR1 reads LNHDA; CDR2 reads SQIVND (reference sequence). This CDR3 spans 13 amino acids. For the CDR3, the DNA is TGTGCCAGTAGTATTGGCGGCACCGGGGAGCTGTTTTTT. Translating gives CASSIGGTGELFF. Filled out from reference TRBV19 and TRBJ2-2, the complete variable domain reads DGGITQSPKYLFRKEGQNVTLSCEQNLNHDAMYWYRQDPGQGLRLIYYSQIVNDFQKGDIAEGYSVSREKKESFPLTVTSAQKNPTAFYLCASSIGGTGELFFGEGSRLTVL.

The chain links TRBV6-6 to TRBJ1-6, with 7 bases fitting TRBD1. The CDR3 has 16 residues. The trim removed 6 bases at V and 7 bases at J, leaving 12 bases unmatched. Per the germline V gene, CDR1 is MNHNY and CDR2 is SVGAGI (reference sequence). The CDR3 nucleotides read TGTGCCAGCAGACGGACAGGAGGGTTATCGAATTCACCCCTCCACTTT. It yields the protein CASRRTGGLSNSPLHF.

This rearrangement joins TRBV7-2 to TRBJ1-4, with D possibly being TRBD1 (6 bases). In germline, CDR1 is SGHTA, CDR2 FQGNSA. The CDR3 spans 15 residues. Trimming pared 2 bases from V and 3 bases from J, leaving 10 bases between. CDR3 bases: TGTGCCAGCAGCTTAAGGCAGGGGTCTAATGAAAAACTGTTTTTT. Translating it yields CASSLRQGSNEKLFF.

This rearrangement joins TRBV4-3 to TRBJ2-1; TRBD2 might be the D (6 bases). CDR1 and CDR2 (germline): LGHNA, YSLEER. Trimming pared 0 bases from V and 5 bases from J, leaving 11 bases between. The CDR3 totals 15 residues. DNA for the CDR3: TGCGCCAGCAGCCAAGATGGCGGGGCTAACAATGAGCAGTTCTTC. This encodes CASSQDGGANNEQFF.

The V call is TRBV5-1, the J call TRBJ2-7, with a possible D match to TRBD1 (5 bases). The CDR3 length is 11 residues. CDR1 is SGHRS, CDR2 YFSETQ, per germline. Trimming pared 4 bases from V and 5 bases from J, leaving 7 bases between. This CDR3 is CASSIRDEQYF. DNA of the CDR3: TGCGCCAGCAGCATCAGGGACGAGCAGTACTTC.

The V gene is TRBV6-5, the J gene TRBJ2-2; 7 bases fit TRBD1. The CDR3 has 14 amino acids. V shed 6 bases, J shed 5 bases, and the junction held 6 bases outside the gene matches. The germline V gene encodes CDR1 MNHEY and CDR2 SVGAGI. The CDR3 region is CASRGQAGTGELFF. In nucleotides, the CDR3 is TGTGCCAGCAGAGGACAGGCGGGTACCGGGGAGCTGTTTTTT.

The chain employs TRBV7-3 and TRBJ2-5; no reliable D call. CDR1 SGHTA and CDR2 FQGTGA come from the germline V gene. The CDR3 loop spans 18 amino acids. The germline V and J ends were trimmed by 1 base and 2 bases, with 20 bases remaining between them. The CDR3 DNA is TGTGCCAGCAGCTTAATGGTGACTGCCCGGATGGGGCAAGAGACCCAGTACTTC. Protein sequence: CASSLMVTARMGQETQYF.

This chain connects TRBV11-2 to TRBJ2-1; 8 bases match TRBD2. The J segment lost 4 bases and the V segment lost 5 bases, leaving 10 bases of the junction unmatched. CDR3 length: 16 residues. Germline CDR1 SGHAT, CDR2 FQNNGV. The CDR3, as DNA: TGTGCCAGCAGCCCCTTACGGGGGGGGGATTACAATGAGCAGTTCTTC. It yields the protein CASSPLRGGDYNEQFF. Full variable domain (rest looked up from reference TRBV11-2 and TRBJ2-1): EAGVAQSPRYKIIEKRQSVAFWCNPISGHATLYWYQQILGQGPKLLIQFQNNGVVDDSQLPKDRFSAERLKGVDSTLKIQPAKLEDSAVYLCASSPLRGGDYNEQFFGPGTRLTVL.

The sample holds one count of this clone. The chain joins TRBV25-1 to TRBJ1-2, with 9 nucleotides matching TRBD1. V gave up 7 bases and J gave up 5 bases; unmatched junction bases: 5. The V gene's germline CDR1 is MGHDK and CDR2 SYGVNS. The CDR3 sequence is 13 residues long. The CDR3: CASKDRGRYGYTF. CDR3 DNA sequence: TGTGCCAGCAAGGACAGGGGTCGGTATGGCTACACCTTC.

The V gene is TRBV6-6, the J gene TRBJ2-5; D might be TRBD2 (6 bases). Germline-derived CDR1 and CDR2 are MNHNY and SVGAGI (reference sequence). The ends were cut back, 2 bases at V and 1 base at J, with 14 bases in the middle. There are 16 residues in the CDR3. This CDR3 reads CASSYRVTGVQETQYF. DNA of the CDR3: TGTGCCAGCAGTTACCGGGTAACGGGGGTCCAAGAGACCCAGTACTTC.

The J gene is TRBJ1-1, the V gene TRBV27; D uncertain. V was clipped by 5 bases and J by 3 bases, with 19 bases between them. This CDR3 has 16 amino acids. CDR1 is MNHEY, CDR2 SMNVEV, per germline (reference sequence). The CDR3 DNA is TGTGCCAGCAGTCCATGGGCTCACCGAGCGGACACTGAAGCTTTCTTT. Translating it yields CASSPWAHRADTEAFF.

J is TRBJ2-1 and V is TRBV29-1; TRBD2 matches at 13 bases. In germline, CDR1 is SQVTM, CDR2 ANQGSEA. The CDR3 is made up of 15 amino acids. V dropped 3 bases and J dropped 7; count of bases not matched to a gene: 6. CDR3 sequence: CSVDTSGRARNEQFF. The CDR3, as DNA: TGCAGCGTTGATACTAGCGGGAGGGCCCGAAATGAGCAGTTCTTC.